The source of this T cell receptor (beta chain) is a study of blood T cell repertoires in COVID-19. Between the trimmed V and J ends, which lost 5 bases and 5 bases, there was a span of 9 bases. Germline V lookup: CDR1 LNHNV, CDR2 YYDKDF (reference sequence). The CDR3 runs 12 residues. The protocol was immunoSEQ multiplex PCR, while the TCRdb copy is restricted to in-frame clones and leaves out a portion. The sample lists 150,000 to 200,000 clones, 75% to 85% seen once, with roughly 6% in the top ten. This TCR derives from a man between 40 and 49 years old who had recovered from COVID-19. The chain links TRBV15 to TRBJ2-5; D is undetermined. Sequenced input: PBMCs or T cells enriched from blood (not recorded which). The CDR3 protein is CATSHLGETQYF. The CDR3 DNA follows: TGTGCCACCAGCCACCTCGGGGAGACCCAGTACTTC.